This T cell receptor beta chain was documented in a study of regulatory T cells in long-lasting Graves disease. General study findings and limits: Between persistent patients, 2,500 to 3,500 public clonotypes were shared, exceeding the roughly 1,000 shared between new patients.

The CDR3 is 13 residues long. CDR1 SGHTA and CDR2 FQGNSA come from the germline V gene. The V gene end was trimmed by 5 bases and the J gene end by 5 bases; junction bases not matched to a gene: 5. This clonotype was seen repeatedly, ten times or more. Its matching antigen is unknown. Building of the TCR beta libraries involved iRepertoire HTBI primers and Arm-PCR of CDR3 regions. TCRdb analysed the multiplex PCR reads with MiXCR anew, one entry per CDR3 protein. The table lists 400,000 to 500,000 distinct CDR3 sequences, roughly 15% of them singletons, with about 10% in the top ten. As for time point: newly diagnosed GD, antithyroid drugs for less than 3 months. Generation of the TCR library employed RNA extracted from PBMCs. The data also belong to a second study, concerning T cells in Graves' hyperthyroidism and ophthalmopathy.

The chain joins TRBV7-2 to TRBJ1-1; 7 bases agree with TRBD1. The sequencing used peripheral blood mononuclear cells (PBMCs), collected at new diagnosis, from a patient treated with antithyroid drugs. This TCR derives from a woman aged 25-40 years with Graves disease. This CDR3 is CASSIQGRTEAFF. DNA of the CDR3: TGTGCCAGCAGCATACAGGGGCGAACTGAAGCTTTCTTT.